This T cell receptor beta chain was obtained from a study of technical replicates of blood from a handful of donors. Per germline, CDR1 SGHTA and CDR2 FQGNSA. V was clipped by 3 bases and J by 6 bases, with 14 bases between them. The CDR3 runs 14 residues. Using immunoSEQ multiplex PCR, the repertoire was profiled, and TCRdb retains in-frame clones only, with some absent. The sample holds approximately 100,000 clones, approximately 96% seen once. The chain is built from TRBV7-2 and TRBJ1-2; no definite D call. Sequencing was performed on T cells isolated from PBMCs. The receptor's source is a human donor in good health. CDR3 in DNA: TGTGCCAGCAGCTTTATAACAGTGGCCCATGGCTACACCTTC. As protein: CASSFITVAHGYTF.